This T cell receptor beta chain appears in the sequencing data of a study of identical twins. This clonotype has a count of ten or more. Germline values: CDR1 SGHVS, CDR2 FQNEAQ. Trimming removed 4 bases from V and 5 bases from J; junction bases left unmatched: 2. This CDR3 comprises 12 residues. TCRdb fed the 5' RACE reads into MiXCR, producing one record per CDR3 protein. The repertoire consists of some 240,000 distinct CDR3 sequences, with 6.5% to 9.5% occurring once and the leading ten covering 3%. This sample also appeared in a second study, on yellow fever vaccine responses in identical twins.

The sequencing input was CD8+ T cells sorted from blood. This TCR came from a woman in her late teens or twenties in good health. The rearrangement joins TRBV7-8 to TRBJ2-7; 7 bases align to TRBD1. The CDR3 nucleotides are TGTGCCAGCAGCTCGACAGGGAACGAGCAGTACTTC. It specifies CASSSTGNEQYF. The full variable domain, rest sourced from reference TRBV7-8 and TRBJ2-7, is GAGVSQSPRYKVAKRGQDVALRCDPISGHVSLFWYQQALGQGPEFLTYFQNEAQLDKSGLPSDRFFAERPEGSVSTLKIQRTQQEDSAVYLCASSSTGNEQYFGPGTRLTVT.